The present T cell receptor beta chain was sequenced within a study of T cells in Graves' hyperthyroidism and ophthalmopathy. RNA transcripts served as the template for amplifying TCR beta CDR3 regions. HTBI primers were employed in a first-round RT-PCR of the TCR CDR3. TCRdb processed the multiplex PCR reads anew with MiXCR; each CDR3 protein has one entry. In the table there are approximately 600,000 distinct CDR3 sequences, about a fifth of which are singletons. Trimming shortened V by 0 bases and J by 1 base, and 12 bases separated the two germline ends. The CDR3 contains 16 residues. CDR1 SGHVS and CDR2 FQNEAQ come from the germline V gene. PBMCs came from 9 to 10 ml fresh peripheral blood. The table lists this clonotype with many counts.

Specimen: blood. The source of this sequence is a man aged 25-40 years with Graves' ophthalmopathy. This chain uses TRBV7-8 with TRBJ2-5; D gene unclear. The CDR3 bases are TGTGCCAGCAGCTTAGCATCCCAGAACAGCCAAGAGACCCAGTACTTC. It specifies CASSLASQNSQETQYF. The variable domain in full, with the rest retrieved from reference TRBV7-8 and TRBJ2-5, is GAGVSQSPRYKVAKRGQDVALRCDPISGHVSLFWYQQALGQGPEFLTYFQNEAQLDKSGLPSDRFFAERPEGSVSTLKIQRTQQEDSAVYLCASSLASQNSQETQYFGPGTRLLVL.